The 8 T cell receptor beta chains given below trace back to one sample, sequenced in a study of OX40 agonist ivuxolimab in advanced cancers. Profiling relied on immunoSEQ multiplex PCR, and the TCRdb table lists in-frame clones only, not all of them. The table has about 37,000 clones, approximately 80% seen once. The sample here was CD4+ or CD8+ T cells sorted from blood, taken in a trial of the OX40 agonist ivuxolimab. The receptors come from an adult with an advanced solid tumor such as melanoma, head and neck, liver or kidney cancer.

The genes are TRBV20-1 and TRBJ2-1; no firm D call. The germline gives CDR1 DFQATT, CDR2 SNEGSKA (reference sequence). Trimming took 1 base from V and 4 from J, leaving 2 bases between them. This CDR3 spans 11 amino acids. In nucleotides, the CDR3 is TGCAGTGCTAGAGTGTACAATGAGCAGTTCTTC. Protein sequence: CSARVYNEQFF.

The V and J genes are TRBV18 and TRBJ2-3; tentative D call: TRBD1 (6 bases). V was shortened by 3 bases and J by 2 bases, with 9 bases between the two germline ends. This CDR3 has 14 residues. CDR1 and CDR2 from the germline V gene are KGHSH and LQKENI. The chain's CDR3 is CASSPTGPTDTQYF. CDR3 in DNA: TGTGCCAGCTCACCGACAGGCCCCACAGATACGCAGTATTTT.

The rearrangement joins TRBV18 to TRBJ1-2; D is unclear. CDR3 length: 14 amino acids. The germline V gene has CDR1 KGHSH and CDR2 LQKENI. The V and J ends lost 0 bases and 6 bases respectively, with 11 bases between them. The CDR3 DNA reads TGTGCCAGCTCACCACCGGCAAAGTGGGATGGCTACACCTTC. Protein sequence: CASSPPAKWDGYTF.

The CDR3: CSAGGRGLAGGQTGELFF. The CDR3 coding sequence is TGCAGCGCTGGAGGCCGGGGACTAGCGGGGGGGCAAACCGGGGAGCTGTTTTTT. This chain joins TRBV29-1 and TRBJ2-2; TRBD2 aligns across 16 bases. From germline, CDR1 is SQVTM and CDR2 ANQGSEA. This CDR3 spans 18 amino acids. J lost 5 bases, V lost 7 bases, and 13 bases had no gene match.

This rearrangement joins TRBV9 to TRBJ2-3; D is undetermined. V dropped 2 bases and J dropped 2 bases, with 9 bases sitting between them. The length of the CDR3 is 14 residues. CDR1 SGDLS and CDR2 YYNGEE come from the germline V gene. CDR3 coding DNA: TGTGCCAGCAGCGTCGCAGACTCCACAGATACGCAGTATTTT. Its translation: CASSVADSTDTQYF.

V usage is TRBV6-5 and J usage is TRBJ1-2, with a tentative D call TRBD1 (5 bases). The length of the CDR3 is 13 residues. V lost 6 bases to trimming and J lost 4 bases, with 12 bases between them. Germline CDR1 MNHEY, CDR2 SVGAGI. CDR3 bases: TGTGCCAGCAGGTCGGAAACAGGCTATGGCTACACCTTC. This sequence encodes CASRSETGYGYTF.

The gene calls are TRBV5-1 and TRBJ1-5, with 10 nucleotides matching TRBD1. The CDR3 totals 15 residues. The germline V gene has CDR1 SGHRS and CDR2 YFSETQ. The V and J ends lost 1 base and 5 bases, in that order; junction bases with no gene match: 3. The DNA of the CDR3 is TGCGCCAGCAGCTTGACGACAGGGGGCGATCAGCCCCAGCATTTT. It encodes CASSLTTGGDQPQHF. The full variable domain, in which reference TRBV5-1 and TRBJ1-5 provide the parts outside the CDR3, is KAGVTQTPRYLIKTRGQQVTLSCSPISGHRSVSWYQQTPGQGLQFLFEYFSETQRNKGNFPGRFSGRQFSNSRSEMNVSTLELGDSALYLCASSLTTGGDQPQHFGDGTRLSIL.

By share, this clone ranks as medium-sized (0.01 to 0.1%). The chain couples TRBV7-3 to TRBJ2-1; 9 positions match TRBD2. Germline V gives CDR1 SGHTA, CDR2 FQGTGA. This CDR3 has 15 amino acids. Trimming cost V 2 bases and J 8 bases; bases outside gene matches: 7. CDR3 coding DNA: TGTGCCAGCAGCTTATGGGGTAGCGGGAGTGATGAGCAGTTCTTC. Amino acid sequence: CASSLWGSGSDEQFF.